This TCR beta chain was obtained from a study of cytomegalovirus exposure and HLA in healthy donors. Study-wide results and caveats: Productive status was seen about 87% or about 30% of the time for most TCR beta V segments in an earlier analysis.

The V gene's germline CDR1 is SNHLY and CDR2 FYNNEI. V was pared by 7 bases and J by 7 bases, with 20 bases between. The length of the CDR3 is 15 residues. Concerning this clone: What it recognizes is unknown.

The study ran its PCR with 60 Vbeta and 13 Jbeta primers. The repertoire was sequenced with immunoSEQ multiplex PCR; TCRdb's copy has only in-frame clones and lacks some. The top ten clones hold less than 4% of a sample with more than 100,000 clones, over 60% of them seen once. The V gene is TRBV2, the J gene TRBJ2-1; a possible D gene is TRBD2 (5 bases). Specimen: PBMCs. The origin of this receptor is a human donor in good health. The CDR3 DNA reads TGTGCCAGCATGATCTCGAGGGCCTGGTTGAATGAGCAGTTCTTC. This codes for CASMISRAWLNEQFF.